This TCR beta chain originates from a study of identical twins (dated by TCRdb to the mid-2010s). Concerning the study at large: To test whether fetal clonotypes persist, the study used deep sequencing on TCR alpha and beta repertoires from monozygotic twins, unrelated adults of various ages, and cord blood. To rule out contamination, the twin experiments were replicated at different times with different library preparation protocols. General study outcomes and caveats: Recombination models systematically underestimated out-of-frame TCR alpha sharing in monozygotic twins but agreed with sharing between unrelated individuals. A weaker excess of twin sharing was found in beta out-of-frame sequences because the signal-to-noise ratio was lowered by fewer shared sequences. Zero-insertion analyses could be partly confounded by invariant T cells such as MAIT and iNKT, though diverse VJ usage argued against such confounding for most clonotypes. Compared with coincidental sharing between unrelated individuals, out-of-frame TCR alpha sequences shared between twins showed an excess of sequences with low generation probability. Abundant cord blood beta clonotypes carried fewer insertions; young adult naive repertoires showed a weaker similar trend, while memory repertoires showed none. Because the same donors could not be followed over many years, the conclusions depended on cross-sectional statistical analysis.

There are 16 amino acids in the CDR3, from cysteine to phenylalanine inclusive. The retained sequence is limited to the CDR3, 48 bases, with the frame set at the first base. CDR1 and CDR2 (SGHVS, FQNEAQ) derive from the germline V gene. Every donor in the study was a healthy Caucasian. Libraries were constructed by 5' RACE. The sample was run on an Illumina HiSeq 2000. Template switching introduced a universal primer binding site; the final cDNA contained a unique molecular identifier, enabling accurate counting of TCR cDNA molecules. Specific primers in the conserved constant-segment region were used to synthesize first-strand cDNA for TCR alpha and beta chains. To control for contamination, every cDNA library carried two barcodes: a SMART-Mk sample barcode plus Illumina barcodes. TruSeq adapter sequences and Illumina sample barcodes were added in two successive PCR steps. The Illumina HiSeq platform was used with custom primers to sequence TCR alpha and beta cDNA libraries. Concerning the study's data processing: MiGEC was used to process raw reads and extract unique molecular identifiers, and MiXCR was used to find CDR3 positions. For each individual, recombination models were inferred using an EM algorithm with the repgenHMM and IGoR tools. Shared clonotype analysis was performed with the tcR package in R, normalizing sharing by the product of cloneset sizes. To study raw recombination without the effects of thymic and clonal selection, out-of-frame nonproductive sequences were analyzed. TCRdb applied fastp at Q25 and MiXCR to the public reads, then kept only in-frame beta chains. Entries are consolidated by CDR3 protein sequence, retaining the most common genes and DNA. The V and J calls, along with clone size, are taken from TCRdb and not from the paper's own processing. The sample table shows 1.5 million or so distinct CDR3 sequences, and 25% to 35% are seen once. About 0.3% of the sample is held by the ten biggest clonotypes.

For this clonotype: This clone's antigen is unknown. Sequence at one end of the junction differs from germline and may be a read error.

The clonotype originates from a newborn girl in good health. The rearranged segments are TRBV7-8 and TRBJ2-7; D gene: possibly TRBD2, on 7 matching bases. Sequencing used cord blood. The bases are TGTGCCAGCATCTTAGTAGGGGGGGGTGGGGCCTACGAGCAGTACTTC. This yields the protein CASILVGGGGAYEQYF.